The 11 T cell receptor beta chains below were found in one sample sequenced in a study of regulatory T cells in long-lasting Graves disease. Library construction for TCR beta used iRepertoire HTBI primers and Arm-PCR of CDR3 regions. TCRdb itself ran the multiplex PCR reads through MiXCR, one entry per CDR3 protein. The profile shows roughly 430,000 distinct CDR3 sequences, roughly 23% of them singletons. Described time point: persistent/refractory GD, antithyroid drugs over 5 years with positive TRAb. Isolated PBMC RNA provided the starting material for the TCR library. The sample in question was peripheral blood mononuclear cells (PBMCs), obtained when the disease was refractory, from a patient treated with antithyroid drugs. The source of these receptors is a female donor with Graves disease.

The chain carries TRBV6-1 and TRBJ1-2; unclear D gene. This CDR3 is 14 amino acids long. V was cut by 7 bases and J by 3 bases, with 15 bases left in between. Germline CDR1 MNHNS, CDR2 SASEGT. In nucleotides, the CDR3 is TGTGCCAGCACCGAAGGGTCCGGATACTATGGCTACACCTTC. It yields the protein CASTEGSGYYGYTF.

The sample holds a few counts of this clonotype. The rearrangement joins TRBV27 to TRBJ1-3, with TRBD1 as a possible D gene (6 bases). The germline V gene has CDR1 MNHEY and CDR2 SMNVEV (reference sequence). CDR3 size: 15 residues. V was trimmed by 7 bases and J by 2 bases, leaving 15 bases between them. CDR3 residues: CASKRDIKAGNTIYF. The CDR3 bases are TGTGCCAGCAAAAGGGACATAAAAGCTGGAAACACCATATATTTT.

Points on this clonotype: One end of the junction is discordant with germline, which a read error may explain. The chain recombines TRBV12-5 with TRBJ2-1; 12 nucleotides align to TRBD1. CDR1 and CDR2 from the germline V gene are LGHNT and FRNRAP. The CDR3 extends over 18 amino acids. CDR3 DNA: TGCGCTAGTGGTTTGTGGGGGGCGGGACAGGGGGCCAGGGATGAGCAGTTCTTC. This encodes CASGLWGAGQGARDEQFF.

This clonotype has only a few counts. The V call is TRBV7-9, the J call TRBJ2-5, with 7 bases aligning to TRBD2. The V gene end was trimmed by 4 bases and the J gene end by 4 bases; junction bases not matched to a gene: 9. The CDR3 sequence is 15 residues long. Germline-derived CDR1 and CDR2 are SEHNR and FQNEAQ (reference sequence). CDR3 loop: CASSSGEGVRETQYF. As DNA, the CDR3 is TGTGCCAGCAGCTCGGGGGAGGGCGTTCGAGAGACCCAGTACTTC.

This clonotype was picked up a small number of times. This chain connects TRBV7-8 to TRBJ2-7, with unresolved D. V lost 5 bases to trimming and J lost 4 bases, with 9 bases between them. This CDR3 has 12 residues. In germline, CDR1 is SGHVS, CDR2 FQNEAQ. The CDR3 region has the DNA TGTGCCAGCAGCAACACAAAATACGAGCAGTACTTC. Its translation: CASSNTKYEQYF. Complete variable domain (other parts from reference TRBV7-8 and TRBJ2-7): GAGVSQSPRYKVAKRGQDVALRCDPISGHVSLFWYQQALGQGPEFLTYFQNEAQLDKSGLPSDRFFAERPEGSVSTLKIQRTQQEDSAVYLCASSNTKYEQYFGPGTRLTVT.

Only one count was recorded for this clonotype. A much larger clone lies a single base off, so this may be a read error. The chain has TRBV3-1 and TRBJ1-2; possible D gene TRBD1, 5 bases. The CDR3 runs to 14 residues. Germline V gives CDR1 LGHDT, CDR2 YNNKEL (reference sequence). The V end was cut by 0 bases, the J end by 7 bases, with 12 bases between. The CDR3 nucleotides read TGTGCCAGCAGCCAAGAGAGCGGGGCCTGTGGCTACACCTTC. Translation: CASSQESGACGYTF.

V usage is TRBV20-1 and J usage is TRBJ1-1; no clear D gene. CDR1 and CDR2 (germline): DFQATT, SNEGSKA (reference sequence). The CDR3 consists of 14 residues. V was cut by 3 bases and J by 1 base, with 12 bases left in between. In DNA form, the CDR3 reads TGCAGTGCTAGCCCCTCGGAGAGGAACACTGAAGCTTTCTTT. Translating gives CSASPSERNTEAFF.

The chain employs TRBV24-1 and TRBJ2-2; 7 bases are a match to TRBD1. CDR1 and CDR2 (germline): KGHDR, SFDVKD. V was pared by 8 bases and J by 5 bases, with 7 bases of the junction left unmatched. CDR3 length equals 14 residues. This chain's CDR3 is CATKDRVGTGELFF. The CDR3 DNA follows: TGTGCCACCAAAGACAGGGTAGGAACCGGGGAGCTGTTTTTT.

There are many counts of this clonotype. V is TRBV24-1 and J is TRBJ2-7, with 9 bases aligning to TRBD1. This CDR3 contains 15 residues. J gave up 0 bases and V 4 bases, and 3 bases lay outside the gene matches. Germline V gene lookup returns CDR1 KGHDR and CDR2 SFDVKD. The CDR3 nucleotides read TGTGCCACCAGTGACCCGGGACAGGGCTCCTACGAGCAGTACTTC. It encodes CATSDPGQGSYEQYF.

The J gene is TRBJ2-5, the V gene TRBV18; D not resolved. Trimming took 1 base from V and 4 from J, leaving 7 bases between them. The CDR3 is made up of 13 amino acids. Germline lookup yields CDR1 KGHSH and CDR2 LQKENI. The DNA of the CDR3 is TGTGCCAGCTCACCACGTACACGAGAGACCCAGTACTTC. It codes for CASSPRTRETQYF.

With respect to this clonotype: Mismatch with germline at one junction end may stem from a read error. The CDR3 coding sequence is TGTGCCAGCAGTTTAGGGGGTGGCAATCAGCCCCAGCGTTTT. Protein sequence: CASSLGGGNQPQRF. V usage is TRBV6-9 and J usage is TRBJ1-5; weak D call: TRBD1 (6 bases). CDR1 is MNHGY, CDR2 SVAAGI, per germline. The CDR3 extends over 14 amino acids.